Shown below are 10 T cell receptor beta chains from a single sample sequenced in a study of T cell responses to AZD1222 COVID-19 vaccine. Clones were read by immunoSEQ multiplex PCR, and TCRdb kept only the in-frame ones, dropping some. The sample has about 140,000 clones, 91% seen once. Sample: peripheral blood, taken on day 0 of AZD1222 vaccination. These receptors originate from an adult in good health.

The V gene is TRBV3-1 (or the pseudogene TRBV3-2), the J gene TRBJ2-7, with 7 bases that match TRBD1. This CDR3 has 14 amino acids. Germline V lookup: CDR1 LGHDT, CDR2 YNNKEL (reference sequence). Trimming took 5 bases from V and 5 from J; bases not matched to a gene: 9. CDR3 sequence reads: CASSNRGLPHEQYF. DNA of the CDR3: TGTGCCAGCAGCAACAGGGGTCTCCCCCACGAGCAGTACTTC.

The chain couples TRBV30 to TRBJ1-2; 10 nucleotides match TRBD1. CDR3 size: 12 residues. V was pared by 5 bases and J by 5 bases, with 2 bases of the junction left unmatched. CDR1 is GTSNPN, CDR2 SVGIG, per germline (reference sequence). The CDR3 sequence is CAWWDRGYGYTF. The CDR3 DNA is TGTGCCTGGTGGGACAGGGGATATGGCTACACCTTC.

In its sample, this clone was seen once. The chain recombines TRBV6-5 with TRBJ2-5, with D unclear. This CDR3 is 14 amino acids long. Trimming left V 0 bases short and J 5 bases short, with 10 bases between. CDR1 and CDR2 (germline): MNHEY, SVGAGI. The CDR3 protein is CASSYSGSSETQYF. CDR3 sequence (DNA): TGTGCCAGCAGTTACTCGGGTAGCTCTGAGACCCAGTACTTC.

This chain connects TRBV7-9 to TRBJ1-1; perhaps TRBD1 as D (5 bases). This CDR3 is built from 13 residues. Trimming cost V 5 bases and J 2 bases, with 9 bases left between them. Looked up from germline, CDR1 is SEHNR and CDR2 is FQNEAQ (reference sequence). For the CDR3, the DNA is TGTGCCAGCAGCCAGGGCTATAACACTGAAGCTTTCTTT. Residues: CASSQGYNTEAFF.

The chain links TRBV27 to TRBJ2-7; TRBD1 aligns across 9 bases. Germline V gene sequence: CDR1 MNHEY, CDR2 SMNVEV (reference sequence). CDR3 length equals 14 residues. V was clipped by 3 bases and J by 2 bases; unmatched bases: 2. CDR3 sequence reads: CASSFGTGTYEQYF. CDR3 nucleotide sequence: TGTGCCAGCAGTTTTGGGACAGGGACCTACGAGCAGTACTTC.

The CDR3 here is CATSATLSYNEQFF. The CDR3 coding sequence is TGTGCCACCAGTGCGACGCTATCCTACAATGAGCAGTTCTTC. The genes are TRBV24-1 and TRBJ2-1; no definite D call. The CDR3 spans 14 residues. CDR1 and CDR2 from the germline V gene are KGHDR and SFDVKD. Trimming stripped 5 bases from V and 1 base from J, with 8 bases between.

The V gene is TRBV7-6, the J gene TRBJ2-2; no clear D. This CDR3 contains 12 residues. The germline V gene has CDR1 SGHVS and CDR2 FNYEAQ. Deletions cut 5 bases from V and 7 bases from J, with 8 bases between. CDR3 amino acids: CASSPPHGELFF. The CDR3 bases are TGTGCCAGCAGCCCCCCGCACGGGGAGCTGTTTTTT.

The rearrangement joins TRBV27 to TRBJ1-1; TRBD1 is a possible D gene (6 bases). This CDR3 region has 14 residues. The V and J ends lost 11 bases and 1 base respectively, with 17 bases between them. Germline CDR1 and CDR2: MNHEY and SMNVEV (reference sequence). CDR3 sequence: CALKGGNGNTEAFF. The DNA for the CDR3 is TGTGCCTTAAAGGGGGGCAATGGGAACACTGAAGCTTTCTTT.

The chain joins TRBV4-2 to TRBJ1-6, with unresolved D. The V and J ends lost 0 bases and 7 bases respectively, with 13 bases between them. The germline V gene encodes CDR1 LGHNA and CDR2 YNFKEQ. This CDR3 region has 16 residues. The CDR3 region is CASSQESLILNSPLHF. As DNA, the CDR3 is TGTGCCAGCAGCCAAGAATCGCTGATTCTAAATTCACCCCTCCACTTT.

The rearrangement links TRBV4-1 to TRBJ1-2; perhaps TRBD1 as D (5 bases). This CDR3 comprises 14 residues. Germline values: CDR1 MGHRA, CDR2 YSYEKL. Trimming pared 2 bases from V and 7 bases from J, leaving 14 bases between. CDR3 amino acids: CASSQSGAAGGYTF. Here the CDR3 DNA reads TGCGCCAGCAGCCAAAGTGGGGCGGCAGGTGGCTACACCTTC.